What follows are 2 T cell receptor beta chains derived from one specimen sequenced in a study of blood T cells in healthy people across ages. The second PCR ran roughly 7 to 12 cycles with a sample-barcoded 5' primer and J-beta primers. Via MiXCR, TCRdb re-called the 5' RACE reads, giving one row per CDR3 protein. The sample yields about 690,000 distinct CDR3 sequences, approximately 40% seen once. Sequenced sample: blood. These receptors came from a man at least 80 years old in good health.

V gene TRBV6-6 combines with J gene TRBJ2-3, with 7 nucleotides matching TRBD2. Germline lookup yields CDR1 MNHNY and CDR2 SVGAGI (reference sequence). V gave up 8 bases and J gave up 2 bases; unmatched junction bases: 7. This CDR3 region has 14 residues. As DNA, the CDR3 is TGTGCCAGCCGAGGGGAGGGGTCCACAGATACGCAGTATTTT. It translates to CASRGEGSTDTQYF.

This clonotype appeared many times. This sequence joins TRBV20-1 and TRBJ2-3; 7 bases match TRBD1. V was clipped by 6 bases and J by 4 bases; unmatched bases: 7. The CDR3 sequence is 13 residues long. In germline, CDR1 is DFQATT, CDR2 SNEGSKA (reference sequence). The chain's CDR3 is CSASGQVPDTQYF. The CDR3 region has the DNA TGCAGTGCAAGCGGACAGGTCCCAGATACGCAGTATTTT.